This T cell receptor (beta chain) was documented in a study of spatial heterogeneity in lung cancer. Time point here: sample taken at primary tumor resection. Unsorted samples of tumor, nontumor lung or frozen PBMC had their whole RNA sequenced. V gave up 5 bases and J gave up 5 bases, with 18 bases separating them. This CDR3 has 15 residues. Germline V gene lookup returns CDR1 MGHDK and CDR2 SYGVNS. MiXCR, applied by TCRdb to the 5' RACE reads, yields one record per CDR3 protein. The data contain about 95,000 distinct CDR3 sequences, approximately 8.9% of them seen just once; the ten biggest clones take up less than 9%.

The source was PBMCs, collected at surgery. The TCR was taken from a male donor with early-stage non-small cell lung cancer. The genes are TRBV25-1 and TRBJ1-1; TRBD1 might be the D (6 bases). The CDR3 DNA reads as TGTGCCAGCAGTCAATTTGGGGGCCGGAGGACTGAAGCTTTCTTT. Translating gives CASSQFGGRRTEAFF.